A selection of T cell receptor beta chains follows, all from one sample in a study of T cells in Graves' hyperthyroidism and ophthalmopathy. MiXCR, run by TCRdb on the multiplex PCR reads, gives a single entry per CDR3 protein. The table includes 300,000 to 400,000 distinct CDR3 sequences, over 10% detected once. Sample: blood. The source is a woman between 18 and 29 years old with Graves' hyperthyroidism. Each CDR3 is given with its conserved first and last residue. The D gene is left open where the match is weak. Clone sizes are given selectively: once, few, many, or a class where the clone is expanded.

>TRBD2|TRBJ2-7|TRBV4-1|.
CASSRGGNSYEQYF
TGCGCCAGCAGTCGGGGGGGAAATTCGTACGAGCAGTACTTC
>TRBD2|TRBJ2-1|TRBV3-1|many
CASSRLLGLAGGNEQFF
TGTGCCAGCAGCCGTCTCTTAGGACTAGCGGGAGGCAATGAGCAGTTCTTC
>.|TRBJ1-6|TRBV20-1|many
CSARVSSYNSPLHF
TGCAGTGCTAGAGTGAGCTCCTATAATTCACCCCTCCACTTT
>.|TRBJ2-3|TRBV11-2|many
CASSLTGSPSTDTQYF
TGTGCCAGCAGCTTAACAGGGTCCCCCAGCACAGATACGCAGTATTTT
>.|TRBJ1-1|TRBV28|few
CASTTSMAAFF
TGTGCCAGCACAACCTCCATGGCAGCTTTCTTT
>TRBD1|TRBJ1-6|TRBV11-1|many
CASSALRTGGGSPLHF
TGTGCCAGCAGCGCACTCCGGACAGGGGGCGGTTCACCCCTCCACTTT
>.|TRBJ1-2|TRBV27|few
CAIRTGSNGYTF
TGTGCCATCAGGACGGGGTCTAATGGCTACACCTTC
>.|TRBJ2-6|TRBV7-2|many
CASSLSLTGANVLTF
TGTGCCAGCAGCTTGAGTTTAACTGGGGCCAACGTCCTGACTTTC
>.|TRBJ2-6|TRBV19|.
CASRRLPDPGANVLTF
TGTGCCAGTAGGCGGCTCCCAGACCCTGGGGCCAACGTCCTGACTTTC
>TRBD1|TRBJ1-2|TRBV3-1|.
CASSQVGDGTGSGYTF
TGTGCCAGCAGCCAAGTGGGAGACGGGACAGGGAGCGGCTACACCTTC
>TRBD2|TRBJ2-5|TRBV28|many
CASRLAGVGETQYF
TGTGCCAGCAGATTAGCGGGAGTGGGGGAGACCCAGTACTTC
>.|TRBJ1-6|TRBV6-1|many
CASSPEDSTYNSPLHF
TGTGCCAGCAGCCCAGAGGACAGCACTTATAATTCACCCCTCCACTTT
>.|TRBJ1-5|TRBV6-2/TRBV6-3|few
CASRRRRTGDNQPQHF
TGTGCCAGCAGACGGAGACGGACTGGGGACAATCAGCCCCAGCATTTT
>.|TRBJ2-7|TRBV6-5|.
CASSYSTLGEQYF
TGTGCCAGCAGTTACTCGACCTTAGGGGAGCAGTACTTC
>.|TRBJ1-2|TRBV20-1|many
CSAGRRLDYGYTF
TGCAGTGCCGGACGTAGGTTGGACTATGGCTACACCTTC
>.|TRBJ2-7|TRBV28|many
CASTLQYGTEYEQYF
TGTGCCAGCACCCTACAGTACGGGACCGAATACGAGCAGTACTTC
>TRBD2|TRBJ2-7|TRBV5-4|few
CASSGTSAEQYF
TGTGCCAGCAGTGGGACTAGCGCCGAGCAGTACTTC
>.|TRBJ1-1|TRBV5-5|many
CASSLGVSATEAFF
TGTGCCAGCAGCTTAGGGGTATCGGCCACTGAAGCTTTCTTT
>.|TRBJ2-7|TRBV7-9|.
CASSFAGTPYEQYF
TGTGCCAGCAGCTTCGCCGGGACCCCGTACGAGCAGTACTTC
>.|TRBJ1-1|TRBV12-3/TRBV12-4|many
CASRLPFTEAFF
TGTGCCAGCAGGCTCCCGTTCACTGAAGCTTTCTTT
>.|TRBJ2-1|TRBV27|many
CASSLADPRYNEQFF
TGTGCCAGCAGTTTGGCGGACCCGAGATACAATGAGCAGTTCTTC
>.|TRBJ1-1|TRBV9|many
CASSVIGTSHTEAFF
TGTGCCAGCAGCGTGATCGGGACTTCTCACACTGAAGCTTTCTTT
>.|TRBJ1-5|TRBV6-2/TRBV6-3|many
CASSYGHGNQPQHF
TGTGCCAGCAGTTACGGACACGGAAATCAGCCCCAGCATTTT
>TRBD2|TRBJ2-3|TRBV20-1|.
CSASPGLAGGTDTQYF
TGCAGTGCTAGCCCCGGACTAGCGGGAGGCACAGATACGCAGTATTTT
>TRBD1|TRBJ1-1|TRBV28|many
CASRRAGGRGTEAFF
TGTGCCAGCAGGCGGGCAGGGGGACGCGGCACTGAAGCTTTCTTT
>.|TRBJ1-2|TRBV28|many
CASRESGSPYGYTF
TGTGCCAGCAGAGAATCCGGGTCCCCCTATGGCTACACCTTC
>TRBD2|TRBJ2-7|TRBV4-2|many
CASSQIGGGPNEQYF
TGTGCCAGCAGCCAGATTGGGGGAGGGCCCAACGAGCAGTACTTC
>.|TRBJ2-2|TRBV2|many
CASSEVAVTGELFF
TGTGCCAGCAGTGAAGTGGCGGTTACCGGGGAGCTGTTTTTT
>.|TRBJ2-7|TRBV15|many
CATSQGRELSYEQYF
TGTGCCACCAGCCAAGGACGCGAGCTCTCCTACGAGCAGTACTTC
>.|TRBJ1-5|TRBV11-2|many
CASSPQGTLNQPQHF
TGTGCCAGCAGCCCCCAAGGAACCCTCAATCAGCCCCAGCATTTT
>TRBD2|TRBJ2-1|TRBV11-2|.
CASSSQRGLRTSGRASYNEQFF
TGTGCCAGCAGCTCTCAGAGAGGACTTCGGACTAGCGGGAGGGCCTCCTACAATGAGCAGTTCTTC
>TRBD2|TRBJ2-7|TRBV30|many
CAWGLGAGGYYEQYF
TGTGCCTGGGGGTTGGGGGCGGGGGGCTACTACGAGCAGTACTTC
>.|TRBJ2-7|TRBV12-3/TRBV12-4|many
CASSFETGPYEQYF
TGTGCCAGCAGTTTCGAGACAGGCCCCTACGAGCAGTACTTC
>.|TRBJ2-1|TRBV27|.
CASGTRGHNEQFF
TGTGCCAGCGGAACCCGCGGCCACAATGAGCAGTTCTTC
>.|TRBJ1-6|TRBV20-1|many
CSAHPGRNNSPLHF
TGCAGTGCTCACCCGGGACGGAATAATTCACCCCTCCACTTT
>.|TRBJ1-4|TRBV12-3/TRBV12-4|.
CASSLGGGPRGEKLFF
TGTGCCAGCAGCCTCGGAGGGGGGCCGAGGGGTGAAAAACTGTTTTTT
>.|TRBJ2-7|TRBV2|many
CASSDSTGTNGWEQYF
TGTGCCAGCAGTGACTCCACCGGGACAAACGGCTGGGAGCAGTACTTC
>TRBD2|TRBJ2-1|TRBV7-3|many
CASSLLAGPSLQQFF
TGTGCCAGCAGCTTACTAGCGGGGCCCTCCCTGCAGCAGTTCTTC
>TRBD1|TRBJ1-1|TRBV20-1|many
CSAVDRGRTEAFF
TGCAGTGCTGTGGACAGGGGGCGTACTGAAGCTTTCTTT
>.|TRBJ1-2|TRBV9|many
CASSPSQGEGGYTF
TGTGCCAGCAGCCCATCCCAGGGAGAGGGCGGCTACACCTTC